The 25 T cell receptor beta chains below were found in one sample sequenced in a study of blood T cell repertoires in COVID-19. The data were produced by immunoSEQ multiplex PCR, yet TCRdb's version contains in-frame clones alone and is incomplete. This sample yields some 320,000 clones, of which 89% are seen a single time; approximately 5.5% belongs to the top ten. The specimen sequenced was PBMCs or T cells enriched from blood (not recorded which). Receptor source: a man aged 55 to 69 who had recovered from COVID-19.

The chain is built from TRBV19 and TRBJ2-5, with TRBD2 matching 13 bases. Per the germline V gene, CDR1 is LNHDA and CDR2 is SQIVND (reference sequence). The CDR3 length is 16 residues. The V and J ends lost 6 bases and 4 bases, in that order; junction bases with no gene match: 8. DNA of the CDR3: TGTGCCAGTAGGGGGGGGACTAGCGGGATCGGAGAGACCCAGTACTTC. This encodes CASRGGTSGIGETQYF.

The CDR3 is CATSDQSGGANVLTF. The CDR3 DNA reads TGTGCCACCAGTGATCAATCAGGGGGGGCCAACGTCCTGACTTTC. The chain uses TRBV24-1 and TRBJ2-6, with a tentative D call TRBD1 (5 bases). There are 15 residues in the CDR3. In germline, CDR1 is KGHDR, CDR2 SFDVKD. Trimming took off 3 bases at V and 4 bases at J, with 9 bases between the two ends.

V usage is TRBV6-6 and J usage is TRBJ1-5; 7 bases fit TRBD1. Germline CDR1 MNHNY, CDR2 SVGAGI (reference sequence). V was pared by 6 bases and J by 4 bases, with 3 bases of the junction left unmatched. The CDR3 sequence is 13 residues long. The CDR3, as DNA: TGTGCCAGCAGGCAACAGGGGAATCAGCCCCAGCATTTT. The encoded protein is CASRQQGNQPQHF.

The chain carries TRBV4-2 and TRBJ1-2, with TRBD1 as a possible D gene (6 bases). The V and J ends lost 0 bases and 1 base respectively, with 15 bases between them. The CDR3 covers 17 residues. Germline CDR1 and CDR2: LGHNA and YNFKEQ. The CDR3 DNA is TGTGCCAGCAGCCAAGATCTAATCACAGGGTTTAACTATGGCTACACCTTC. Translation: CASSQDLITGFNYGYTF.

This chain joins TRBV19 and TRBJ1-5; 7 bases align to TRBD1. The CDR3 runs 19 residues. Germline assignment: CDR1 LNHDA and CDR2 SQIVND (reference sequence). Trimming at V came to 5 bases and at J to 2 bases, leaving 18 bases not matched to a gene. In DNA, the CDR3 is TGTGCCAGTAGTTCCTTCTACGACAGGGACGGGGTCGGCAATCAGCCCCAGCATTTT. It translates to CASSSFYDRDGVGNQPQHF.

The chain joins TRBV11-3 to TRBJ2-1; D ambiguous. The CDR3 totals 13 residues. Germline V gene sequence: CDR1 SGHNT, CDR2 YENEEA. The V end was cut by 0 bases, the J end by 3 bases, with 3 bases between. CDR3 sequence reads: CASSLDVYNEQFF. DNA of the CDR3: TGTGCCAGCAGCTTAGACGTCTACAATGAGCAGTTCTTC. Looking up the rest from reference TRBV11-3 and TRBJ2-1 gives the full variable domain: EAGVVQSPRYKIIEKKQPVAFWCNPISGHNTLYWYLQNLGQGPELLIRYENEEAVDDSQLPKDRFSAERLKGVDSTLKIQPAELGDSAVYLCASSLDVYNEQFFGPGTRLTVL.

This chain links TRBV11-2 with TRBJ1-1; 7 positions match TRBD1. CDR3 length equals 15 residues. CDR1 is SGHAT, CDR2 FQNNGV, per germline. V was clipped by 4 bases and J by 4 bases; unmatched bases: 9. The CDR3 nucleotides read TGTGCCAGCAGCTGGACAGGAGCGCGGAGCACTGAAGCTTTCTTT. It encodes CASSWTGARSTEAFF. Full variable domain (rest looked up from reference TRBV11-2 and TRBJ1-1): EAGVAQSPRYKIIEKRQSVAFWCNPISGHATLYWYQQILGQGPKLLIQFQNNGVVDDSQLPKDRFSAERLKGVDSTLKIQPAKLEDSAVYLCASSWTGARSTEAFFGQGTRLTVV.

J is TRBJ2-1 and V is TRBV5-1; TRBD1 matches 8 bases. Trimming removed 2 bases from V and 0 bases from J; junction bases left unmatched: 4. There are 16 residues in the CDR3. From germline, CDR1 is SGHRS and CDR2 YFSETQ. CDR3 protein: CASSLSGTGSYNEQFF. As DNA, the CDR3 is TGCGCCAGCAGCTTATCCGGGACAGGCTCCTACAATGAGCAGTTCTTC.

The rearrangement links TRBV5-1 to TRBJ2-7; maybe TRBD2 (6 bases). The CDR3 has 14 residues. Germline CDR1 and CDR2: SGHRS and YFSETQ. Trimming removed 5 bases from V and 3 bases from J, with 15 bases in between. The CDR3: CASRGGVGGYEQYF. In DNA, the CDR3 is TGCGCCAGCAGGGGTGGTGTGGGGGGCTACGAGCAGTACTTC.

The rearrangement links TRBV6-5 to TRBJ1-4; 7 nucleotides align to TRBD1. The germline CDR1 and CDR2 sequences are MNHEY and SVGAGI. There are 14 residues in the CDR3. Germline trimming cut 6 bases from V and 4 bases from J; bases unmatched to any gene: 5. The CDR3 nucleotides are TGTGCCAGCAGCAAAGGGGGCCGTAATGAAAAACTGTTTTTT. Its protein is CASSKGGRNEKLFF.

The CDR3 region has the DNA TGTGCCAGCAGTGACTCGATGGGGCGGGAGGGAGAGACCCAGTACTTC. As protein: CASSDSMGREGETQYF. The J gene is TRBJ2-5, the V gene TRBV6-4; 9 positions agree with TRBD2. Germline V gene sequence: CDR1 MRHNA, CDR2 SNTAGT. This CDR3 region has 16 residues. Trimming removed 0 bases from V and 4 bases from J; junction bases left unmatched: 6.

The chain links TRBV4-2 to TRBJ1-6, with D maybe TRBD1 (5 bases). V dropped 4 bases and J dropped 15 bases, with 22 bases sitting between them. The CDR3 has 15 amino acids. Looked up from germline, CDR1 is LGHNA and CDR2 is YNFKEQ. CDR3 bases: TGTGCCAGCAGCCCGCGAGACACCAATCGCGGGGGCCTCCACTTT. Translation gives CASSPRDTNRGGLHF.

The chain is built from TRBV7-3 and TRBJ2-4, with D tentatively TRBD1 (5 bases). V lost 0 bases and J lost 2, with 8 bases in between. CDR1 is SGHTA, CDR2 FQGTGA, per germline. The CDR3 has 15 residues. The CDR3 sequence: CASSLTPGTKNIQYF. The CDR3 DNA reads TGTGCCAGCAGCTTAACGCCAGGGACCAAAAACATTCAGTACTTC.

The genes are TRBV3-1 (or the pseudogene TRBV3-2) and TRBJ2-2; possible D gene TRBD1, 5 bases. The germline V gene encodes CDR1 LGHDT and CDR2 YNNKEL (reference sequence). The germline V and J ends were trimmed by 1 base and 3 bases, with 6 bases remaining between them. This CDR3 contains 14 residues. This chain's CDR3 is CASSQVGDTGELFF. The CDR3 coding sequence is TGTGCCAGCAGCCAAGTAGGGGACACCGGGGAGCTGTTTTTT.

The CDR3 bases are TGTGCCAGCAGCCGTAGGGAGTCCTCCTACGAGCAGTACTTC. Its translation: CASSRRESSYEQYF. The V and J genes are TRBV7-9 and TRBJ2-7; possible D gene TRBD2, 5 bases. Germline V gene data show CDR1 as SEHNR and CDR2 as FQNEAQ (reference sequence). This CDR3 has 14 amino acids. Trimming took 5 bases from V and 0 from J, leaving 11 bases between them.

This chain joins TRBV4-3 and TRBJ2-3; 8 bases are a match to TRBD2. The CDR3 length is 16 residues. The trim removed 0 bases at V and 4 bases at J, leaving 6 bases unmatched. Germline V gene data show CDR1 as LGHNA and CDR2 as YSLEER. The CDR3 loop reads CASSQDAASGPDTQYF. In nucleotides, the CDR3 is TGCGCCAGCAGCCAAGATGCTGCTAGCGGGCCAGATACGCAGTATTTT.

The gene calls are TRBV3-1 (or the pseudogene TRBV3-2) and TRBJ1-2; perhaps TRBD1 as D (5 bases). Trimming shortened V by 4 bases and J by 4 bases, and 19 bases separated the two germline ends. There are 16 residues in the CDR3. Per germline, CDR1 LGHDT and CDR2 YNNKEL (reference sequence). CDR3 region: CASSPPVGWGPYGYTF. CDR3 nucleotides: TGTGCCAGCAGCCCCCCGGTGGGTTGGGGCCCCTATGGCTACACCTTC.

CDR3 sequence reads: CATSPPQEDTQYF. The CDR3 bases are TGTGCCACCAGTCCACCACAGGAGGATACGCAGTATTTT. The V gene is TRBV24-1, the J gene TRBJ2-3; possibly TRBD1 for D (5 bases). Germline V gene data show CDR1 as KGHDR and CDR2 as SFDVKD. The V end was cut by 6 bases, the J end by 6 bases, with 12 bases between. The CDR3 runs 13 residues.

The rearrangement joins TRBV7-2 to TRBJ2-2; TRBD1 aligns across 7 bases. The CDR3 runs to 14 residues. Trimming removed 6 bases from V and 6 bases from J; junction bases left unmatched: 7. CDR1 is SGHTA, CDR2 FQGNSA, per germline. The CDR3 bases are TGTGCCAGCAGATTACAGGGGATCCCCGGGGAGCTGTTTTTT. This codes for CASRLQGIPGELFF.

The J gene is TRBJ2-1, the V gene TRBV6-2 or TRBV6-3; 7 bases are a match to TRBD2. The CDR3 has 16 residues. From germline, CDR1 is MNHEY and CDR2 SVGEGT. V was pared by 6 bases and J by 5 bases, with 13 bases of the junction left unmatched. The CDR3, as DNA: TGTGCCAGCAGCTTCCTTACGTCGGGACTACACAATGAGCAGTTCTTC. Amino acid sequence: CASSFLTSGLHNEQFF.

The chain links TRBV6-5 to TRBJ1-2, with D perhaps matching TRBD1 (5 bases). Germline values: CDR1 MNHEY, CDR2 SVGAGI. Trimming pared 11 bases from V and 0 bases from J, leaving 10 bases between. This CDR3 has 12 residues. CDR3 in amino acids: CAVEGANYGYTF. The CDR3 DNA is TGTGCCGTCGAAGGGGCTAACTATGGCTACACCTTC.

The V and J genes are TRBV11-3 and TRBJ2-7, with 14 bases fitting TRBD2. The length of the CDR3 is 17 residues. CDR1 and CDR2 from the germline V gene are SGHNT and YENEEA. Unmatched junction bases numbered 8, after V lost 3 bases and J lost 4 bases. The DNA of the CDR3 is TGTGCCAGCAGCTTGGGGGGGACTAGCGGGAGAAGATACGAGCAGTACTTC. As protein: CASSLGGTSGRRYEQYF.

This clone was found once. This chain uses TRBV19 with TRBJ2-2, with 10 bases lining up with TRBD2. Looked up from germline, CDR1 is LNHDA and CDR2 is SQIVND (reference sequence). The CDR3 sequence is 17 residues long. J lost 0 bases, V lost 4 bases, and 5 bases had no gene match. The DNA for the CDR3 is TGTGCCAGTAGTAAGAGAGCGGGAGGGACGAACACCGGGGAGCTGTTTTTT. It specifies CASSKRAGGTNTGELFF. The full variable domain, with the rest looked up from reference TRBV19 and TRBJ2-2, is DGGITQSPKYLFRKEGQNVTLSCEQNLNHDAMYWYRQDPGQGLRLIYYSQIVNDFQKGDIAEGYSVSREKKESFPLTVTSAQKNPTAFYLCASSKRAGGTNTGELFFGEGSRLTVL.

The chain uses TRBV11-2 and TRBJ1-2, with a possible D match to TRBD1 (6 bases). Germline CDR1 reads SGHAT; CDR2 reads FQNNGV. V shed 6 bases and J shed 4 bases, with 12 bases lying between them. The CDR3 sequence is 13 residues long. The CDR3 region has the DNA TGTGCCAGCAGTCGTAGGACAGTCTATGGCTACACCTTC. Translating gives CASSRRTVYGYTF.

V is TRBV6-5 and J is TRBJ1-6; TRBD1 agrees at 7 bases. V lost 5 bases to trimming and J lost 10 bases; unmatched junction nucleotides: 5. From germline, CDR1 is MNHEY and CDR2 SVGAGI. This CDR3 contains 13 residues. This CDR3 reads CASSPTGVSPLHF. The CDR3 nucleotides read TGTGCCAGCAGTCCCACAGGGGTATCACCCCTCCACTTT.